These T cell receptor beta chains were read from a single sample in a study of CD8+CD57+ T cells in acquired aplastic anemia. From the reads, TCRdb called clonotypes with MiXCR, one entry per CDR3 protein. The table lists about 190,000 distinct CDR3 sequences, roughly 56% of them singletons, with 16% in the top ten. The material sequenced was sorted CD4+, CD8+, or CD8+CD57+ T cells (not recorded which) from PBMCs. Receptors originate from a human donor in good health, serving as a control. The CDR3 runs from the conserved cysteine through the conserved F or W. Each record gives: D gene, V gene, CDR3 length, clone size, J gene, CDR3 protein, CDR3 DNA. A D gene is named only where the DNA matches it firmly. For some rows the clone size is stated as once, few or many, or as a class when expanded; others skip it.

>-|TRBV28|14|many|TRBJ2-7
CASTTGGQGNEQYF
TGTGCCAGCACAACCGGCGGGCAGGGTAACGAGCAGTACTTC
>-|TRBV30|14|once|TRBJ2-2
CALKRGTHTGELLF
TGTGCCTTAAAGAGGGGGACTCACACCGGGGAGCTGCTTTTT
>-|TRBV10-3|15|once|TRBJ2-1
CAISESTTLGNEQFF
TGTGCCATCAGTGAGTCGACAACCCTAGGCAATGAGCAGTTCTTC
>-|TRBV24-1|13|many|TRBJ1-2
CATSDSANYGYTF
TGTGCCACCAGTGACTCAGCTAACTATGGCTACACCTTC
>TRBD2|TRBV25-1|15|-|TRBJ2-7
CASRISGTSGDEQYF
TGTGCCAGCAGAATTTCCGGGACTAGCGGCGACGAGCAGTACTTC
>-|TRBV2|19|-|TRBJ2-1
CASSVQGKLSYSSYNEQFF
TGTGCCAGCAGTGTACAGGGTAAGCTGTCCTACTCCTCCTACAATGAGCAGTTCTTC
>-|TRBV28|13|many|TRBJ2-7
CASSLGGGYEQYF
TGTGCCAGCAGTTTGGGGGGCGGTTACGAGCAGTACTTC
>TRBD2|TRBV7-9|16|-|TRBJ2-1
CASSLGSGTSGSRKFF
TGTGCCAGCAGCTTAGGTTCTGGGACTAGCGGGAGTCGGAAGTTCTTC
>TRBD2|TRBV20-1|18|-|TRBJ2-1
CSARGSLAGQPLYNEQFF
TGCAGTGCTAGAGGAAGCCTAGCGGGGCAGCCCCTCTACAATGAGCAGTTCTTC
>-|TRBV6-4|13|many|TRBJ2-3
CASSDQSTDTQYF
TGTGCCAGCAGTGACCAAAGCACAGATACGCAGTATTTT
>TRBD1|TRBV6-2/TRBV6-3|13|-|TRBJ1-5
CASRNGQGGPQHF
TGTGCCAGCAGAAATGGACAGGGAGGGCCCCAGCATTTT
>-|TRBV15|17|-|TRBJ2-7
CATSRGQPGPGAYEQYF
TGTGCCACCAGCAGAGGCCAACCGGGTCCCGGAGCCTACGAGCAGTACTTC
>TRBD2|TRBV9|15|-|TRBJ2-1
CASSSQAAGGDEQFF
TGTGCCAGCAGCTCTCAGGCGGCGGGGGGGGATGAGCAGTTCTTC
>-|TRBV20-1|10|many|TRBJ2-5
CSARIETQYF
TGCAGTGCTAGAATAGAGACCCAGTACTTC
>-|TRBV15|13|-|TRBJ1-5
CATSPQSNQPQHF
TGTGCCACCAGCCCCCAGTCCAATCAGCCCCAGCATTTT
>-|TRBV29-1|14|-|TRBJ1-2
CSVVEVHQDYGYTF
TGCAGCGTTGTAGAGGTACACCAGGACTATGGCTACACCTTC
>-|TRBV11-3|12|-|TRBJ2-7
CASSLADHEQYF
TGTGCCAGCAGCTTAGCGGACCACGAGCAGTACTTC
>-|TRBV12-3/TRBV12-4|12|many|TRBJ2-2
CAASPGTGELFF
TGTGCCGCCTCGCCAGGCACCGGGGAGCTGTTTTTT
>-|TRBV7-6|17|-|TRBJ1-1
CASSLGETQSMNTEAFF
TGTGCCAGCAGCTTAGGGGAGACCCAGAGCATGAACACTGAAGCTTTCTTT
>-|TRBV19|13|-|TRBJ2-1
CASSRVPYNEQFF
TGTGCCAGTAGTAGGGTTCCCTACAATGAGCAGTTCTTC
>-|TRBV12-3/TRBV12-4|13|many|TRBJ1-4
CASSPDGTEKLFF
TGTGCCAGCAGCCCGGACGGAACCGAAAAACTGTTTTTT
>TRBD1|TRBV24-1|13|-|TRBJ1-4
CATSAGQGEKLFF
TGTGCCACCAGCGCGGGACAGGGCGAAAAACTGTTTTTT
>-|TRBV15|17|-|TRBJ2-6
CATSRIGHSTGANVLTF
TGTGCCACCAGCAGAATCGGACATTCAACTGGGGCCAACGTCCTGACTTTC
>-|TRBV2|13|-|TRBJ1-2
CASGTGPNYGYTF
TGTGCCAGCGGAACAGGGCCCAACTATGGCTACACCTTC
>TRBD2|TRBV20-1|14|-|TRBJ2-7
CSARTLAGVGEQYF
TGCAGTGCTAGAACACTAGCGGGAGTCGGCGAGCAGTACTTC
>TRBD2|TRBV4-1|15|many|TRBJ2-3
CASSQASAGADTQYF
TGCGCCAGCAGCCAAGCTTCGGCGGGGGCAGATACGCAGTATTTT
>TRBD1|TRBV10-1|20|few|TRBJ2-3
CASIRRGQGEPREKADTQYF
TGCGCCAGCATTAGGAGGGGACAGGGAGAACCTAGGGAGAAGGCAGATACGCAGTATTTT
>-|TRBV20-1|11|once|TRBJ1-3
CSARGQETIYF
TGCAGTGCTAGAGGGCAAGAGACCATATATTTT
>-|TRBV20-1|14|-|TRBJ2-7
CSAIGPIGPYEQYF
TGCAGTGCTATTGGACCAATCGGGCCCTACGAGCAGTACTTC
>-|TRBV6-5|17|-|TRBJ2-5
CASSYATMGGLGETQYF
TGTGCCAGCAGTTACGCAACTATGGGGGGGCTAGGAGAGACCCAGTACTTC
>-|TRBV13|10|-|TRBJ2-7
CASSQREQYF
TGTGCCAGCAGCCAACGGGAGCAGTACTTC
>-|TRBV9|13|-|TRBJ2-7
CASSVKGWREQYF
TGTGCCAGCAGCGTAAAAGGGTGGCGCGAGCAGTACTTC
>-|TRBV6-5|14|many|TRBJ1-1
CASSYFSGFDEAFF
TGTGCCAGCAGTTACTTCTCAGGATTCGACGAAGCTTTCTTT
>-|TRBV19|12|-|TRBJ2-1
CASSMDADEQFF
TGTGCCAGTAGTATGGACGCGGATGAGCAGTTCTTC
>TRBD1|TRBV6-5|16|many|TRBJ2-7
CASSYSQTGGTYEQYF
TGTGCCAGCAGTTACTCTCAGACAGGGGGTACCTACGAGCAGTACTTC
>-|TRBV10-3|15|few|TRBJ2-3
CAISESGGFTDTQYF
TGTGCCATCAGCGAGTCGGGCGGATTCACAGATACGCAGTATTTT
>-|TRBV19|14|-|TRBJ1-2
CASSTGTGYYGYTF
TGTGCCAGTAGTACGGGTACGGGGTACTATGGCTACACCTTC
>TRBD1|TRBV29-1|13|-|TRBJ1-1
CRAEPGGSTEAFF
TGCAGAGCCGAACCAGGGGGCTCCACTGAAGCTTTCTTT
>-|TRBV5-4|14|-|TRBJ2-7
CASSSGTETYEQYF
TGTGCCAGCAGCTCCGGGACTGAAACCTACGAGCAGTACTTC
>TRBD1|TRBV20-1|15|few|TRBJ1-2
CSARDGGTGWNGYTF
TGCAGTGCTAGAGATGGCGGGACAGGGTGGAATGGCTACACCTTC
>-|TRBV25-1|19|-|TRBJ2-6
CASSLVRGAINSGANVLTF
TGTGCCAGCAGTCTAGTTAGGGGGGCGATAAACTCTGGGGCCAACGTCCTGACTTTC
>-|TRBV6-6|13|-|TRBJ1-5
CASSYGSHQPQHF
TGTGCCAGCAGTTACGGCAGTCATCAGCCCCAGCATTTT
>-|TRBV7-2|14|few|TRBJ2-7
CASSFSWTSYEQYF
TGTGCCAGCAGCTTTTCATGGACGTCCTACGAGCAGTACTTC
>-|TRBV9|14|-|TRBJ2-7
CASSAGDGTYEQYF
TGTGCCAGCAGCGCGGGAGACGGGACCTACGAGCAGTACTTC
>-|TRBV19|16|once|TRBJ2-1
CASRNLGDGAYNEQFF
TGTGCCAGTAGAAATCTTGGGGACGGAGCGTACAATGAGCAGTTCTTC
>-|TRBV19|15|-|TRBJ2-5
CASTQQKGGRETQYF
TGTGCCAGTACCCAACAGAAGGGAGGTAGAGAGACCCAGTACTTC
>-|TRBV7-9|16|many|TRBJ1-3
CASSLSHYGSGNTIYF
TGTGCCAGCAGCTTATCCCACTACGGCTCTGGAAACACCATATATTTT